This T cell receptor beta chain was documented in a study of human T cells and chemical hapten exposure. The table lists this clonotype with a few counts. V was shortened by 5 bases and J by 0 bases, with 16 bases between the two germline ends. The CDR3 covers 16 residues. Germline V gives CDR1 MNHNY, CDR2 SVGAGI (reference sequence). In the library, unique molecular identifiers were attached to individual cDNA molecules. TCRdb reprocessed the RACE reads via MiXCR and lists one record per CDR3 protein. The table records over 70,000 distinct CDR3 sequences, 13% to 15% of them present only once. As for time point: pre-sensitization, week 0. Regarding treatment: therapeutic diphenylcyclopropenone sensitization with weekly scalp DPC.

Source: whole blood, taken in connection with sensitization to the hapten diphenylcyclopropenone (DPC). The sequence came from a woman in her forties or fifties with alopecia areata. Some clones in this sample may be carry-over from other donors' samples. The V and J genes are TRBV6-6 and TRBJ1-1; D gene uncertain. This chain's CDR3 is CASSPPRSLMNTEAFF. In nucleotides, the CDR3 is TGTGCCAGCAGTCCTCCGCGCAGCCTGATGAACACTGAAGCTTTCTTT.